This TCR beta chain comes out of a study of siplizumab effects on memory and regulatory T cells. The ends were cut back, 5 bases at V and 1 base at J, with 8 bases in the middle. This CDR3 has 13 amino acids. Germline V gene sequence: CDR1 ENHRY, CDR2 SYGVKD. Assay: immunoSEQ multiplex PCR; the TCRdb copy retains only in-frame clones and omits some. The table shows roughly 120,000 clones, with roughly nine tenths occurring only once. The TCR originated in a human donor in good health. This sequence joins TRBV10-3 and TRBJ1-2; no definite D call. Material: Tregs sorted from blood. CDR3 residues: CAISPGGNYGYTF. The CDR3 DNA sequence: TGTGCCATCAGTCCCGGAGGTAACTATGGCTACACCTTC.